The entry below describes one T cell receptor (beta chain). This entry comes from a study of blood T cell repertoires in COVID-19. Study-wide background: The United States, Italy and Spain provided the acute and convalescent COVID-19 samples. PBMCs, B-cell-depleted T cells, or T cells were the source of the cDNA or gDNA that made up the material.

Methods used by the authors: By means of reference gene primer amplification, nucleated cell counts were estimated. Method: immunoSEQ multiplex PCR; TCRdb's copy keeps in-frame clones and lacks some. V, J and clone size are those of that table, while D and trimming were read from the DNA. The profile shows fewer than 75,000 clones, approximately 92% of them singletons. The sample taken for sequencing was peripheral blood. The origin of this receptor is a middle-aged man with active COVID-19.

The CDR3 loop is CASSPYDITYEQYF. CDR3 nucleotides: TGTGCCAGCAGTCCTTACGACATAACCTACGAGCAGTACTTC. The chain couples TRBV6-5 to TRBJ2-7; D is undetermined. The CDR3 has 14 amino acids. Germline CDR1 MNHEY, CDR2 SVGAGI. V gave up 5 bases and J gave up 2 bases, with 13 bases separating them.